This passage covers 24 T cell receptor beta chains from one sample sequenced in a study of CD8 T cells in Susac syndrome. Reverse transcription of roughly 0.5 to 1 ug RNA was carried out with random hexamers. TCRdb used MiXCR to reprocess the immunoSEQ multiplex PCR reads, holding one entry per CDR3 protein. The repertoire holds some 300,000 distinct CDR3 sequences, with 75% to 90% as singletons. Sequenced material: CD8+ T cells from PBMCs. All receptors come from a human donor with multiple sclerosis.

The CDR3 bases are TGCGCCAGCAGCTTGAGTCAGGGGGCTAGCACTGAAGCTTTCTTT. It codes for CASSLSQGASTEAFF. The chain uses TRBV5-1 and TRBJ1-1; TRBD1 matches at 8 bases. J gave up 4 bases and V 1 base, and 6 bases lay outside the gene matches. CDR3 size: 15 residues. Looked up from germline, CDR1 is SGHRS and CDR2 is YFSETQ. The full variable domain, completed using reference TRBV5-1 and TRBJ1-1, is KAGVTQTPRYLIKTRGQQVTLSCSPISGHRSVSWYQQTPGQGLQFLFEYFSETQRNKGNFPGRFSGRQFSNSRSEMNVSTLELGDSALYLCASSLSQGASTEAFFGQGTRLTVV.

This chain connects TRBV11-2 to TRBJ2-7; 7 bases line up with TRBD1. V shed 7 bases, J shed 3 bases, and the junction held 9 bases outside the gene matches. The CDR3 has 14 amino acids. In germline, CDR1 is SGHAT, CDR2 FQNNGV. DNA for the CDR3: TGTGCCAGCAACTCGGGGACAGCTATCTACGAGCAGTACTTC. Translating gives CASNSGTAIYEQYF.

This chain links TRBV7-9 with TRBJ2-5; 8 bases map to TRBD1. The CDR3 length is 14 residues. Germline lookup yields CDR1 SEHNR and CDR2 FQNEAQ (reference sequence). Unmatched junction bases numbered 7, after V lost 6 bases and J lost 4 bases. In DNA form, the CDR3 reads TGTGCCAGCAGGCCAGGGGGCGTGGGAGAGACCCAGTACTTC. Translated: CASRPGGVGETQYF.

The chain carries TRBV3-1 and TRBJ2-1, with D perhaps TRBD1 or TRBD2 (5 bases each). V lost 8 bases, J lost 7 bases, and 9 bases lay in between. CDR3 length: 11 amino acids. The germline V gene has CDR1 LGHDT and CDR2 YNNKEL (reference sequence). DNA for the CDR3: TGTGCCAGCGGGGCGGGTAATGAGCAGTTCTTC. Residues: CASGAGNEQFF.

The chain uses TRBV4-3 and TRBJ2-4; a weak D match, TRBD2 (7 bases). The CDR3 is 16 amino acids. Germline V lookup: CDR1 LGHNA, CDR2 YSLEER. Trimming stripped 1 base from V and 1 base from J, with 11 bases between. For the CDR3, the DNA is TGCGCCAGCAGCCAAGCGGGGGGCATTGCCAAAAACATTCAGTACTTC. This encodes CASSQAGGIAKNIQYF.

CDR3: CASSPLDRAIETQYF. The CDR3 region has the DNA TGTGCCAGCAGCCCCCTGGACAGGGCGATAGAGACCCAGTACTTC. The chain couples TRBV7-2 to TRBJ2-5; the match to TRBD1 covers 8 bases. CDR3 length: 15 residues. CDR1 is SGHTA and CDR2 is FQGNSA in the germline V gene. The V and J ends lost 5 bases and 4 bases, in that order; junction bases with no gene match: 9. The full variable domain, completed using reference TRBV7-2 and TRBJ2-5, is GAGVSQSPSNKVTEKGKDVELRCDPISGHTALYWYRQSLGQGLEFLIYFQGNSAPDKSGLPSDRFSAERTGGSVSTLTIQRTQQEDSAVYLCASSPLDRAIETQYFGPGTRLLVL.

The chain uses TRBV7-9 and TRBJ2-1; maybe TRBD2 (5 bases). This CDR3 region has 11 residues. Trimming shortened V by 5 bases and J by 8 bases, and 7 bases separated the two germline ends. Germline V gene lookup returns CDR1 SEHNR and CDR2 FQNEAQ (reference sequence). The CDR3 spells CASSKGDEQFF. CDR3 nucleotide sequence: TGTGCCAGCAGCAAGGGAGATGAGCAGTTCTTC.

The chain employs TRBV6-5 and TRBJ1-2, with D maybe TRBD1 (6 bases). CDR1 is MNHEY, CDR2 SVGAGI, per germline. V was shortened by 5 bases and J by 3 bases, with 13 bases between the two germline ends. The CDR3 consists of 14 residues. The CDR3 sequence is CASSRRDMDYGYTF. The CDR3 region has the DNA TGTGCCAGCAGTCGACGGGACATGGACTATGGCTACACCTTC.

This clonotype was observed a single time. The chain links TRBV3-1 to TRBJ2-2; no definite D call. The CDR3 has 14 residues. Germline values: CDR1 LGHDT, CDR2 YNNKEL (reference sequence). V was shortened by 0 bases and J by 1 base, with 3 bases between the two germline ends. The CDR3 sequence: CASSQEMNTGELFF. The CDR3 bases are TGTGCCAGCAGCCAAGAAATGAACACCGGGGAGCTGTTTTTT.

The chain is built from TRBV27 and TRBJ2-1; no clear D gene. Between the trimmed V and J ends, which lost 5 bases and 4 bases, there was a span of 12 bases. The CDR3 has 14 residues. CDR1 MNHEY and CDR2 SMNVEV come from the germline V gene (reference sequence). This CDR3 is CASSPLTHYNEQFF. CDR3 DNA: TGTGCCAGCAGTCCCCTGACCCATTACAATGAGCAGTTCTTC.

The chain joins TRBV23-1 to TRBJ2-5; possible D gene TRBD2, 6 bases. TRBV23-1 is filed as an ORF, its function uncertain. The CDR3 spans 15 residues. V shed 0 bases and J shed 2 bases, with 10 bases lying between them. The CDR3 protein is CASSQSGDSQETQYF. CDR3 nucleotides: TGCGCCAGCAGTCAATCTGGGGACTCGCAAGAGACCCAGTACTTC.

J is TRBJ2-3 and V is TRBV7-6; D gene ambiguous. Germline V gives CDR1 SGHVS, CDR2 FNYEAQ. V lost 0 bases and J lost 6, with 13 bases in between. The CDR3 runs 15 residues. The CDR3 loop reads CASSLAPTPGDTQYF. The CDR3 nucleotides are TGTGCCAGCAGCTTAGCGCCCACCCCCGGCGATACGCAGTATTTT.

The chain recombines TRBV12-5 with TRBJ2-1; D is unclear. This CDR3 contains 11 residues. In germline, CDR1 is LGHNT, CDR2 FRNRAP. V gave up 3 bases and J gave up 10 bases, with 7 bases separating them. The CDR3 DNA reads TGTGCTAGTGGTTTAGGCCCCGAGCAGTTCTTC. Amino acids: CASGLGPEQFF.

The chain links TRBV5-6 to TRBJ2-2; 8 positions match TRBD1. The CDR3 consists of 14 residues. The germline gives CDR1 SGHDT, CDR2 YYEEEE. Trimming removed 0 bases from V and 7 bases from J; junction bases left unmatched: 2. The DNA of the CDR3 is TGTGCCAGCAGCTTGGGACAGGGGATCGGGGAGCTGTTTTTT. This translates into CASSLGQGIGELFF.

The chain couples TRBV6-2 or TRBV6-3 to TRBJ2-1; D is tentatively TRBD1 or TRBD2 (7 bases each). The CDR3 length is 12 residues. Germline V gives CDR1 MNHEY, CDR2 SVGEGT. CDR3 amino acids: CAAGQIINEQFF. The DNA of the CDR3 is TGTGCAGCGGGACAGATAATCAATGAGCAGTTCTTC.

CDR3 protein: CASSIADGTAGNTDTQYF. CDR3 bases: TGTGCCAGCAGCATAGCCGACGGGACCGCCGGAAACACAGATACGCAGTATTTT. This rearrangement joins TRBV7-3 to TRBJ2-3, with D perhaps being TRBD1 or TRBD2 (5 bases each). The V gene lost 5 bases and the J gene lost 2 bases, with 23 bases spanning the gap. The CDR3 has 18 residues. CDR1 is SGHTA, CDR2 FQGTGA, per germline.

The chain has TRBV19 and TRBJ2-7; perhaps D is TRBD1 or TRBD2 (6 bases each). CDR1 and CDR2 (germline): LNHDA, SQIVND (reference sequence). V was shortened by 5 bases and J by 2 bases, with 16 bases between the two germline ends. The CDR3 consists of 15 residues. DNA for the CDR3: TGTGCCAGTAGTGCGGGGTCCGGGGGCGCCTACGAGCAGTACTTC. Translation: CASSAGSGGAYEQYF.

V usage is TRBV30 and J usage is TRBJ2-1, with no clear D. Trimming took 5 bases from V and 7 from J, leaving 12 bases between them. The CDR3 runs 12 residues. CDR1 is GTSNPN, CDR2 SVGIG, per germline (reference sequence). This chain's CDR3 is CAWGPSENEQFF. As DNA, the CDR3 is TGTGCCTGGGGCCCGAGCGAGAATGAGCAGTTCTTC.

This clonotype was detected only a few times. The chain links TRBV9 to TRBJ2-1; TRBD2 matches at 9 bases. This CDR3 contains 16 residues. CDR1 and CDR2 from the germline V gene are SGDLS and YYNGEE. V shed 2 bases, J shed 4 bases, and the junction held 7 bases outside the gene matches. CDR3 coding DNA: TGTGCCAGCAGCGTTACTGGGACTAGCAGTTACAATGAGCAGTTCTTC. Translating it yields CASSVTGTSSYNEQFF.

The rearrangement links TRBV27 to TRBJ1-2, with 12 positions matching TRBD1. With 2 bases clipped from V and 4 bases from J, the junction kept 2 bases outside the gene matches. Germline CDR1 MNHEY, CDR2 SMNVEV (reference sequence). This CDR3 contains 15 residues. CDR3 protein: CASSLGTGGGYGYTF. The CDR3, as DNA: TGTGCCAGCAGTTTAGGGACAGGGGGCGGCTATGGCTACACCTTC.

CDR3 in amino acids: CASRFSGSFYEQYF. For the CDR3, the DNA is TGTGCCAGCAGATTTAGCGGGAGTTTCTACGAGCAGTACTTC. V and J are TRBV28 and TRBJ2-7; 9 bases are a match to TRBD2. Trimming took 6 bases from V and 3 from J; bases not matched to a gene: 6. This CDR3 contains 14 residues. The germline CDR1 and CDR2 sequences are MDHEN and SYDVKM.

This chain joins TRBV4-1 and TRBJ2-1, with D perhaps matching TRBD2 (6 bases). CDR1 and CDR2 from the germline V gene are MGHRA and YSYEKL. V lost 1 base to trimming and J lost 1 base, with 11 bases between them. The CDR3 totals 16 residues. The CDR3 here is CASSQGGGGSYNEQFF. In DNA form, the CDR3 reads TGCGCCAGCAGCCAAGGGGGAGGAGGGTCCTACAATGAGCAGTTCTTC.

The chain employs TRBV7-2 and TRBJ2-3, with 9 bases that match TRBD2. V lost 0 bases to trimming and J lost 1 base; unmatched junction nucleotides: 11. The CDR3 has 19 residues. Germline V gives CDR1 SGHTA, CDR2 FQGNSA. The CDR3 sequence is CASSLATPLAGRGTDTQYF. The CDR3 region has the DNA TGTGCCAGCAGCTTAGCCACGCCCCTAGCGGGGCGGGGCACAGATACGCAGTATTTT.

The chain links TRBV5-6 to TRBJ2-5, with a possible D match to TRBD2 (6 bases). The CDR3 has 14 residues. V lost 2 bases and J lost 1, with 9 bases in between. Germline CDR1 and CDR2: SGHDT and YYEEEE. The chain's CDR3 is CASSFGGLQETQYF. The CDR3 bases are TGTGCCAGCAGCTTCGGGGGACTCCAAGAGACCCAGTACTTC.